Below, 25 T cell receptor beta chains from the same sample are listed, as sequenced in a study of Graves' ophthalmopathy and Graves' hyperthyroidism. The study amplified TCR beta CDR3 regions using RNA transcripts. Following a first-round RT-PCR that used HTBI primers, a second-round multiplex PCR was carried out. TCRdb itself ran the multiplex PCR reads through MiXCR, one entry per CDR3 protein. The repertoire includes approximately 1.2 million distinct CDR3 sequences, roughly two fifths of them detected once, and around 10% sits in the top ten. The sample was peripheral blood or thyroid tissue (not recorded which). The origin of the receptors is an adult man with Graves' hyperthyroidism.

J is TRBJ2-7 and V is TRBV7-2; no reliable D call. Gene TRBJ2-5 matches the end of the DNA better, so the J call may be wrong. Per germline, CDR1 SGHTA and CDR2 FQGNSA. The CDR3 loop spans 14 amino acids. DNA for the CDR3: TGTGCCAGCAGCTTATTACAAAACCAAGAGACCCAGTACTTC. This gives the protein CASSLLQNQETQYF.

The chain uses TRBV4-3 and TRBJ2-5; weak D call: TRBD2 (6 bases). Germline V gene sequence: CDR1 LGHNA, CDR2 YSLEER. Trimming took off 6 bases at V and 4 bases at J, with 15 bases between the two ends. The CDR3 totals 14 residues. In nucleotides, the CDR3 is TGCGCCAGCAGTCAAAATCTGGGACTAGAGACCCAGTACTTC. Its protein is CASSQNLGLETQYF.

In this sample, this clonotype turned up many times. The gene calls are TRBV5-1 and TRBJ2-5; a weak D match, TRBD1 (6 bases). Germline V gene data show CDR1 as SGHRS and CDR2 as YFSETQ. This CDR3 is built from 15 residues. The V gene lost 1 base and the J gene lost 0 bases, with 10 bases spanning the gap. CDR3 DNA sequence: TGCGCCAGCAGCTTGCGTGGGGACAACCAAGAGACCCAGTACTTC. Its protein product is CASSLRGDNQETQYF.

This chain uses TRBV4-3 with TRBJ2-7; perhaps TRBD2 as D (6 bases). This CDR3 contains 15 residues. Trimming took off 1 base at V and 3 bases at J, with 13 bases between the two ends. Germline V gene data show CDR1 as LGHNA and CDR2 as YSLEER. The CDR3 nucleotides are TGCGCCAGCAGCCAAGGTGGAGGGGCGAGCTACGAGCAGTACTTC. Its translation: CASSQGGGASYEQYF.

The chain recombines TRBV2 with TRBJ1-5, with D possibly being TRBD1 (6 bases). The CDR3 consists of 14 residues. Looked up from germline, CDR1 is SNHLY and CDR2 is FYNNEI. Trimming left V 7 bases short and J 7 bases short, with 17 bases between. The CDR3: CASKAGEGGQPQHF. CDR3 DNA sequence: TGTGCCAGCAAGGCAGGGGAAGGGGGGCAGCCCCAGCATTTT.

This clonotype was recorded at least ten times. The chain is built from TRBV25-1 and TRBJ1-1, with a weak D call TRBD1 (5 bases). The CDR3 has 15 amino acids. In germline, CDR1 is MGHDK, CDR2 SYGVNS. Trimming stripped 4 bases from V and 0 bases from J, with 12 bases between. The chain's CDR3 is CASSASGRMNTEAFF. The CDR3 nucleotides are TGTGCCAGCAGTGCCTCAGGGCGGATGAACACTGAAGCTTTCTTT.

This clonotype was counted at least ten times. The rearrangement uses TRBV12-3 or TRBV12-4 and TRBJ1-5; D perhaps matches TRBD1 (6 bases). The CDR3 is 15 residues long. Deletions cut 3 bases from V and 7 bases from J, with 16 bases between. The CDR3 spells CASSLETGLPQPQHF. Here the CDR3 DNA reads TGTGCCAGCAGTTTGGAGACAGGTCTACCGCAGCCCCAGCATTTT.

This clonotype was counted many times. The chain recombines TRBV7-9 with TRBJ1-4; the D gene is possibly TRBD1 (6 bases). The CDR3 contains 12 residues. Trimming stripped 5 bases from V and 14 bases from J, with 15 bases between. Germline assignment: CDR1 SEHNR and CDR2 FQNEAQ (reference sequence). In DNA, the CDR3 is TGTGCCAGCAGCCCTTCGACAGGAGGGCTGTTTTTT. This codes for CASSPSTGGLFF.

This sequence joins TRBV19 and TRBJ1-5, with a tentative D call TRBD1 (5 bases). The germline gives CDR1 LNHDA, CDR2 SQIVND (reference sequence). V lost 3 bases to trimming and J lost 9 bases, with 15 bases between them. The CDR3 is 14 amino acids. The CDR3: CASSIGVGGGPQHF. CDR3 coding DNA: TGTGCCAGTAGTATCGGCGTGGGGGGAGGGCCCCAGCATTTT.

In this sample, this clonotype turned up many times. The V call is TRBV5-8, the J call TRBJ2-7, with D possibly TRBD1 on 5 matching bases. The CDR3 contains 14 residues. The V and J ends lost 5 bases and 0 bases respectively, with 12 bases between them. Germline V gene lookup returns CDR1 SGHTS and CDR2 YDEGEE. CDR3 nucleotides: TGTGCCAGCAGTCCAAGGGGTACCTCCTACGAGCAGTACTTC. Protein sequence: CASSPRGTSYEQYF.

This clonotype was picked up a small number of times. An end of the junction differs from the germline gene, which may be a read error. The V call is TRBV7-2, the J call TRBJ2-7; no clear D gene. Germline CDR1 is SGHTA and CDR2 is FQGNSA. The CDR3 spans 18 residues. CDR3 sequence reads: CASSQRVYLPLSLDEQYF. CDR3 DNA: TGCGCCAGCAGCCAACGGGTCTACCTGCCGCTATCCCTCGACGAGCAGTACTTC.

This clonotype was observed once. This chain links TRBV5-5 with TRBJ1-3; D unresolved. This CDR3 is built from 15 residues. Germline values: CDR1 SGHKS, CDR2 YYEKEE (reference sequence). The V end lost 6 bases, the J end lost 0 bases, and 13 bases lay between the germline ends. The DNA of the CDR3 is TGTGCCAGCACCGGCCGAGTGAGCTCTGGAAACACCATATATTTT. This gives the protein CASTGRVSSGNTIYF.

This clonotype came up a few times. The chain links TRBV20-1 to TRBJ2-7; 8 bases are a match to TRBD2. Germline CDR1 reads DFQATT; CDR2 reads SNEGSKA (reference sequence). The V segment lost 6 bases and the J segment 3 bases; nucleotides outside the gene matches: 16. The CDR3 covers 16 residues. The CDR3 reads CSAHSRSSGVIYEQYF. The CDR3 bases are TGCAGTGCCCATTCTCGAAGTAGCGGGGTGATCTACGAGCAGTACTTC.

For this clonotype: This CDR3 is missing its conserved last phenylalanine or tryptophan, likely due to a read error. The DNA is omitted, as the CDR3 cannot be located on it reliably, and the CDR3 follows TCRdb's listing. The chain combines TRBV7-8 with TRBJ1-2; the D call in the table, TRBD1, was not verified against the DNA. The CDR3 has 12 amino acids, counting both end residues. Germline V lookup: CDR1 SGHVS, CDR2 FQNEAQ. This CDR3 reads CASSQGTMATQS.

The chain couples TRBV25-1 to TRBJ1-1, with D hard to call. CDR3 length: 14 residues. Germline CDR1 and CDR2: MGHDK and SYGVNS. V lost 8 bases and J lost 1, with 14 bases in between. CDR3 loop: CASLVGAENTEAFF. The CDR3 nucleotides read TGTGCCAGCTTGGTGGGCGCCGAGAACACTGAAGCTTTCTTT.

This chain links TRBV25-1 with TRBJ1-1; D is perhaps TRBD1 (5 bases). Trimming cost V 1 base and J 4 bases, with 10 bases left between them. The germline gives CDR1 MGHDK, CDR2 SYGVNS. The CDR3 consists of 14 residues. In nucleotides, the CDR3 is TGTGCCAGCAGTGAATGGGGGGATAGCACTGAAGCTTTCTTT. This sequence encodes CASSEWGDSTEAFF.

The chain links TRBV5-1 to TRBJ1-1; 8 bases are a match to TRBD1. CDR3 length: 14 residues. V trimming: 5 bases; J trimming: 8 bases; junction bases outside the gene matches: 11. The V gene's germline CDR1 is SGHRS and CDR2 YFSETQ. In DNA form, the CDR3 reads TGCGCCAGCAGTGGACAGGGCCTGGGGGAGGAAGCTTTCTTT. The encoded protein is CASSGQGLGEEAFF. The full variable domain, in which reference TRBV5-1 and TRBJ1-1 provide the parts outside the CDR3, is KAGVTQTPRYLIKTRGQQVTLSCSPISGHRSVSWYQQTPGQGLQFLFEYFSETQRNKGNFPGRFSGRQFSNSRSEMNVSTLELGDSALYLCASSGQGLGEEAFFGQGTRLTVV.

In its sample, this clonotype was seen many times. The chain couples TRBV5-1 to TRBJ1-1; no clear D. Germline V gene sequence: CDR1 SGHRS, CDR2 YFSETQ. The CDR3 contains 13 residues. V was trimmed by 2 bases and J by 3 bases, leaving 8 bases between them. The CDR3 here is CASSFLGHTEAFF. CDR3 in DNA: TGCGCCAGCAGCTTCCTAGGGCACACTGAAGCTTTCTTT. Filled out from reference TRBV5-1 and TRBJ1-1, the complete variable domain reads KAGVTQTPRYLIKTRGQQVTLSCSPISGHRSVSWYQQTPGQGLQFLFEYFSETQRNKGNFPGRFSGRQFSNSRSEMNVSTLELGDSALYLCASSFLGHTEAFFGQGTRLTVV.

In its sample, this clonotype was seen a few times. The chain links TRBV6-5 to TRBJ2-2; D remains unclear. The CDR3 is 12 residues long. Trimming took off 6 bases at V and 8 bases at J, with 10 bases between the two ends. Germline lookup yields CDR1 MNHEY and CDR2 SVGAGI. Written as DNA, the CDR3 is TGTGCCAGCAGATTAGGAGAAGGGGAGCTGTTTTTT. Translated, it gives CASRLGEGELFF.

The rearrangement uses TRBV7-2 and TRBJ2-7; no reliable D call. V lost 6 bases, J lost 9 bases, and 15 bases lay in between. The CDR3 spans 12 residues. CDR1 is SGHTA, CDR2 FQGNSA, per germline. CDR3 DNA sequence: TGTGCCAGCAGATTGTCCGGGCCAAGGCAGTACTTC. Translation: CASRLSGPRQYF.

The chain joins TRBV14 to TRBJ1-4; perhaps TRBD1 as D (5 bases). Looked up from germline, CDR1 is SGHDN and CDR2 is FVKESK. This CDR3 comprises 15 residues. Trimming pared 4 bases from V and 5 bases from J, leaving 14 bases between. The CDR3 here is CASSPSSGWNEKLFF. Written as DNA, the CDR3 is TGTGCCAGCAGCCCTTCATCAGGGTGGAATGAAAAACTGTTTTTT.

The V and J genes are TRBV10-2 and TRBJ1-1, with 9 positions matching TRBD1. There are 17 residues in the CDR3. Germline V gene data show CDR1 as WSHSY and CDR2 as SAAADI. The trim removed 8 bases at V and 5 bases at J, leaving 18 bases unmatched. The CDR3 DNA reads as TGCGCCAGCGGGGACCCGAGACAGGGGGTCTCTATAACTGAAGCTTTCTTT. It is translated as CASGDPRQGVSITEAFF.

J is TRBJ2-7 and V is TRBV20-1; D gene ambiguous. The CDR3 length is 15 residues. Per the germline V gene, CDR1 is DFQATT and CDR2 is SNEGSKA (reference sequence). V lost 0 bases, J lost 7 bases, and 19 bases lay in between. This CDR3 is CSARDSPGSILEQYF. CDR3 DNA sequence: TGCAGTGCTAGAGATTCCCCAGGCTCAATTCTTGAGCAGTACTTC.

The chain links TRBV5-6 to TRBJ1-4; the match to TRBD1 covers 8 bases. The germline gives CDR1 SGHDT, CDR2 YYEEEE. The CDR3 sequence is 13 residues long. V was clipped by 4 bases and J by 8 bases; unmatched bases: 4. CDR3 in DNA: TGTGCCAGCAGCGGATGGACAGGGGAAAAACTGTTTTTT. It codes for CASSGWTGEKLFF.

CDR3 residues: CSVDAGDTIYF. The DNA for the CDR3 is TGCAGCGTTGACGCAGGGGACACCATATATTTT. V usage is TRBV29-1 and J usage is TRBJ1-3, with D possibly matching TRBD1 (6 bases). V was shortened by 3 bases and J by 8 bases, with 8 bases between the two germline ends. Germline V gives CDR1 SQVTM, CDR2 ANQGSEA. This CDR3 region has 11 residues.